The clone carrying this TCR beta chain was picked up many times. What it binds is not known. These data originate in a study of CD8 T cells in ankylosing spondylitis. Study observations and caveats: Some of these motif variants have turned up before, in reports on reactive arthritis synovial fluid and blood.

In TCRdb, the 5' RACE reads were re-called with MiXCR into one record per CDR3 protein. The top ten hold 20% to 25% of the sample, which has 200,000 to 250,000 distinct CDR3 sequences, over 9.5% seen once. The V end lost 5 bases, the J end lost 0 bases, and 19 bases lay between the germline ends. Germline V CDR1 and CDR2: SGHRS, YFSETQ. The CDR3 has 17 residues. The genes are TRBV5-1 and TRBJ2-3; D ambiguous. The sample comprised blood, either unsorted or a sorted T cell fraction (not recorded which). The TCR originated in a male donor with ankylosing spondylitis or in good health (not recorded which). The CDR3 coding sequence is TGCGCCAGCAGATATCGTCAACGAAACCCTAGCACAGATACGCAGTATTTT. It encodes CASRYRQRNPSTDTQYF.